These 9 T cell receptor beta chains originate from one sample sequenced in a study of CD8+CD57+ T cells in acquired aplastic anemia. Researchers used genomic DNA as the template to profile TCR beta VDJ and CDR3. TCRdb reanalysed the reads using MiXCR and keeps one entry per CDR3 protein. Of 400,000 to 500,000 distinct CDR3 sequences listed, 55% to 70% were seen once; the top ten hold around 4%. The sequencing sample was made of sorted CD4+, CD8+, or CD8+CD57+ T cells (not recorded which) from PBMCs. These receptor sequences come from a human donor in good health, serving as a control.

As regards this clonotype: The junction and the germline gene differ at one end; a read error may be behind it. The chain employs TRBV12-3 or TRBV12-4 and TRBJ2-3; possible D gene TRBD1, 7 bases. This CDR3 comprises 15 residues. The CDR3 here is CASRVDAGGTDTQYF. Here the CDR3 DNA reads TGTGCCAGCAGAGTGGATGCAGGGGGGACAGATACGCAGTACTTT.

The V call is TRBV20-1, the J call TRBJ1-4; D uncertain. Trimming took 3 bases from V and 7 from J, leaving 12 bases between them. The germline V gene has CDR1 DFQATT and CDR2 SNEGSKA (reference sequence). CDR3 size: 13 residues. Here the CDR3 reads CSASARTGEKLFF. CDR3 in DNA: TGCAGTGCTAGTGCTCGGACGGGTGAAAAACTGTTTTTT.

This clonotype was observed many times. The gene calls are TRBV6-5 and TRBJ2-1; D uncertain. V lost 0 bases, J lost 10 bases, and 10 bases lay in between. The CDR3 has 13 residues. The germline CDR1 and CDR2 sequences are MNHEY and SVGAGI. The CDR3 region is CASSYSNTMEQFF. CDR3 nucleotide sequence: TGTGCCAGCAGTTACTCTAATACAATGGAGCAGTTCTTC.

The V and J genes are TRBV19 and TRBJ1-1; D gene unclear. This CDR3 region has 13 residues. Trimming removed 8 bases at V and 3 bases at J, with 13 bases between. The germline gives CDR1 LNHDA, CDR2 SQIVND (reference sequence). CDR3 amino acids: CASDLGKDTEAFF. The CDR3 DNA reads TGTGCCAGTGACCTCGGGAAGGACACTGAAGCTTTCTTT.

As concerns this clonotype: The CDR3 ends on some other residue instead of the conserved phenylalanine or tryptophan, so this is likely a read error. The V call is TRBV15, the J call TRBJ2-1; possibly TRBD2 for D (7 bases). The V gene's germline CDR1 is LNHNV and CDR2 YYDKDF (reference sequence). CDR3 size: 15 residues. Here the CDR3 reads CASSREDRGADQQFV. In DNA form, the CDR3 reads TGTGCCAGCAGCAGAGAGGACCGGGGGGCCGATCAGCAGTTCGTC.

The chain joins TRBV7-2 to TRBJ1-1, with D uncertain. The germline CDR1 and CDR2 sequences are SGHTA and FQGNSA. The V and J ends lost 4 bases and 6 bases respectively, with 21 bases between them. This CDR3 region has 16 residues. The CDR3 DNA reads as TGTGCCAGCAGCTCGCTTACGGACGTGTGGAAGCCTGAAGCTTTCTTT. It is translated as CASSSLTDVWKPEAFF.

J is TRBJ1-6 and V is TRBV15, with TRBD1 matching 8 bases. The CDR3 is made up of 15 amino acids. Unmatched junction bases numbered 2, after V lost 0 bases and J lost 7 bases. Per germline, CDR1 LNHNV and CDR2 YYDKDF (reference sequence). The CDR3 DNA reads TGTGCCACCAGCAGAGATCCAGGGGGCAATTCACCCCTCCACTTT. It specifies CATSRDPGGNSPLHF.

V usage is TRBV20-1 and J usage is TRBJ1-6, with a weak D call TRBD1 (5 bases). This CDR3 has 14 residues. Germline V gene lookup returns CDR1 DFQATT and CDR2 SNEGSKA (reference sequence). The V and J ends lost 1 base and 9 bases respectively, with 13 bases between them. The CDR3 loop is CSARGGGPRSPLHF. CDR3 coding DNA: TGCAGTGCTAGAGGGGGGGGACCGCGTTCACCCCTCCACTTT.

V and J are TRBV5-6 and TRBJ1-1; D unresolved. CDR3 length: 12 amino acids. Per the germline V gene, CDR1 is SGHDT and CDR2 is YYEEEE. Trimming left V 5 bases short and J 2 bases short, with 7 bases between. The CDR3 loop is CASRISNTEAFF. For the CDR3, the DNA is TGTGCCAGCAGGATCAGTAACACTGAAGCTTTCTTT.